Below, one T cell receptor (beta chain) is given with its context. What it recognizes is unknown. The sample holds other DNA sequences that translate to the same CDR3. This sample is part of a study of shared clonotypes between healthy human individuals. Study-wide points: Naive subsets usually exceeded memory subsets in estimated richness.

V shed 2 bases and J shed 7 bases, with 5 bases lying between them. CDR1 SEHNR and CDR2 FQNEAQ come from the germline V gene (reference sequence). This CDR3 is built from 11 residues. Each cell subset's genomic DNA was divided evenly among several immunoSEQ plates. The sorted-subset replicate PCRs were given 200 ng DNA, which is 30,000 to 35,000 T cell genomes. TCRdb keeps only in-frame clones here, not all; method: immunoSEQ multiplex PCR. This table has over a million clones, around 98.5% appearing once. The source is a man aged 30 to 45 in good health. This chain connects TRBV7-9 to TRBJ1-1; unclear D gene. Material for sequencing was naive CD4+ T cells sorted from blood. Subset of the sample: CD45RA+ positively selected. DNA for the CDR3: TGTGCCAGCAGCTTATCTAGTGAAGCTTTCTTT. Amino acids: CASSLSSEAFF.